One TCR beta chain is described in this entry. The antigen remains undetermined. The method was immunoSEQ multiplex PCR; TCRdb's version includes in-frame clones alone and lacks a portion of them. The sample has about 140,000 clones, over 80% seen once; the top ten hold more than 3%. These data come from a study of T cell responses to AZD1222 COVID-19 vaccine. Study-wide points: Clonal diversity was possibly underestimated; the donors were predominantly white British and more often female. Spike-wide vaccine-associated CD4 TCRs dominated at 160-218 and 743-854. The peak T cell response came first, and repertoires were sampled only after it.

CDR3 length: 13 residues. Germline V gene data show CDR1 as MDHEN and CDR2 as SYDVKM. J gave up 9 bases and V 11 bases, and 9 bases lay outside the gene matches. Sequences were derived from peripheral blood, sampled 28 days after the second AZD1222 dose. The chain is built from TRBV28 and TRBJ2-1, with 11 bases aligning to TRBD2. This sequence was found in an adult who received the AZD1222 COVID-19 vaccine. CDR3 region: CAGRASGRPEQFF. The CDR3 DNA follows: TGTGCCGGCCGGGCTAGCGGGAGGCCTGAGCAGTTCTTC.